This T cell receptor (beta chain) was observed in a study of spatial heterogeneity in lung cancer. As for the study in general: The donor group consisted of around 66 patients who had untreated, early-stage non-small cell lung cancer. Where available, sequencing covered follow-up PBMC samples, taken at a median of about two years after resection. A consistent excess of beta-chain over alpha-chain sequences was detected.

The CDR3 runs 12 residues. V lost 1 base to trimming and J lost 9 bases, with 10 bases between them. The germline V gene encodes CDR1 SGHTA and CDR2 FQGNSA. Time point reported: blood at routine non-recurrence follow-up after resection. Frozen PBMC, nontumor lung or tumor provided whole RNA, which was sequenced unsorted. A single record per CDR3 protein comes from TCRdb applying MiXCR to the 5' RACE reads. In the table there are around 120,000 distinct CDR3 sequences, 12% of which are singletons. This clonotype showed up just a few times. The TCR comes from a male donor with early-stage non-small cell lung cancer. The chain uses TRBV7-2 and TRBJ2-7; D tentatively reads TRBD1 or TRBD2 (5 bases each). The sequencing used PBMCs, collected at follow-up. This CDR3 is CASSLEGSRQYF. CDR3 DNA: TGTGCCAGCAGCTTAGAGGGGAGTAGGCAGTACTTC.